Included here is one T cell receptor (beta chain) sequence, with context. What it binds is unknown. MiXCR was run by TCRdb on the 5' RACE reads, yielding one entry per CDR3 protein. The table includes 280,000 or so distinct CDR3 sequences, 7% to 10% detected once. The source of the sample is a study of T-cell memory formation after mild COVID-19. General study findings and limits: Some clones that responded were present in memory (sampled pre-infection), which suggests cross-reactive memory joined.

The germline gives CDR1 SGHTA, CDR2 FQGNSA. The CDR3 has 14 amino acids. The V segment lost 6 bases and the J segment 1 base; nucleotides outside the gene matches: 0. The sequence was obtained from a man aged 18 to 30 who had mild COVID-19 (a few samples of this study predate the infection). Cell type and time point are not known. Sequencing was carried out using PBMCs or a T cell subset sorted from them (not recorded which). The chain couples TRBV7-2 to TRBJ2-2; 9 bases are shared with TRBD1. This CDR3 is CASRDRGNTGELFF. In nucleotides, the CDR3 is TGTGCCAGCAGGGACAGGGGGAACACCGGGGAGCTGTTTTTT.